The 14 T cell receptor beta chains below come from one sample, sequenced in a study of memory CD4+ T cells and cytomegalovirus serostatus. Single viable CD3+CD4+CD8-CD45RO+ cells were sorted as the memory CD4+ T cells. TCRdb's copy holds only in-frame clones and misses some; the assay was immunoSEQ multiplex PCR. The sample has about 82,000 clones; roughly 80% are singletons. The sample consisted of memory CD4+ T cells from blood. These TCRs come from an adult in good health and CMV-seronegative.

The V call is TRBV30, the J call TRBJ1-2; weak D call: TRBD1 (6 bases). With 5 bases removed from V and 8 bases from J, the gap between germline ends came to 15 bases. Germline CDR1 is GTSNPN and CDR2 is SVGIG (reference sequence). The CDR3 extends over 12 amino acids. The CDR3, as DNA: TGTGCCTGGTCGAGGGCGGGGGGCGGCTACACCTTC. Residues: CAWSRAGGGYTF.

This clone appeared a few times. DNA of the CDR3: TGTGCCAGCAGCGACGGGGGAGCCGGCACCGGGGAGCTGTTTTTT. This translates into CASSDGGAGTGELFF. This sequence joins TRBV2 and TRBJ2-2, with a weak D call TRBD2 (6 bases). The germline V gene encodes CDR1 SNHLY and CDR2 FYNNEI. CDR3 length equals 15 residues. V was cut by 6 bases and J by 4 bases, with 15 bases left in between.

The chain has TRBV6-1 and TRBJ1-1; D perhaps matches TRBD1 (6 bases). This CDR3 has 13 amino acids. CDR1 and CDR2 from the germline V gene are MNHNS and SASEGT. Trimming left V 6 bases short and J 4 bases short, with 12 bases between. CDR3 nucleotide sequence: TGTGCCAGCAGATTCAGGGGCGTCACTGAAGCTTTCTTT. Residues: CASRFRGVTEAFF.

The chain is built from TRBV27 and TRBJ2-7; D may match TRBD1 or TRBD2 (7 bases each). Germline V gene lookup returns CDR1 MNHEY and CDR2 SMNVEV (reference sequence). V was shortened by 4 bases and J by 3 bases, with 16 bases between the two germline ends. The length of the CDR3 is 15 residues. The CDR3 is CASSSGGLLFYEQYF. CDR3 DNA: TGTGCCAGCAGTTCAGGGGGACTACTATTCTACGAGCAGTACTTC.

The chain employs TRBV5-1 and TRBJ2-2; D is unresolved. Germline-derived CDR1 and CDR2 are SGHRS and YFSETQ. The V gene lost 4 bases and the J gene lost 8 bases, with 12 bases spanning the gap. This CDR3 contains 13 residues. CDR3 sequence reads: CASSPQEQGELFF. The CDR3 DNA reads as TGCGCCAGCAGCCCGCAGGAGCAGGGGGAGCTGTTTTTT.

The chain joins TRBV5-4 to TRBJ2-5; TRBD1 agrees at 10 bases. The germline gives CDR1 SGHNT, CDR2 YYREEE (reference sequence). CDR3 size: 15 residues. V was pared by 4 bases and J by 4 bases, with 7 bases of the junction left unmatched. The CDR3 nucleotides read TGTGCCAGCAGCCCGTCGACAGGGGGCACAGAGACCCAGTACTTC. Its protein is CASSPSTGGTETQYF.

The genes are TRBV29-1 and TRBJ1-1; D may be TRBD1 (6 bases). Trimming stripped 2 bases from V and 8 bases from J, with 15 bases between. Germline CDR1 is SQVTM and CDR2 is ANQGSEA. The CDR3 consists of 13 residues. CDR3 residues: CSVERTENIEAFF. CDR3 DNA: TGCAGCGTTGAAAGGACAGAAAACATCGAAGCTTTCTTT.

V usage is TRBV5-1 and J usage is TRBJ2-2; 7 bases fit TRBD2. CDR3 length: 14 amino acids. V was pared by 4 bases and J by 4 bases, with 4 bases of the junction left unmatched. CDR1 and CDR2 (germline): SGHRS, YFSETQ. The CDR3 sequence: CASSPSGGTGELFF. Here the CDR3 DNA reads TGCGCCAGCAGCCCTAGCGGTGGCACCGGGGAGCTGTTTTTT.

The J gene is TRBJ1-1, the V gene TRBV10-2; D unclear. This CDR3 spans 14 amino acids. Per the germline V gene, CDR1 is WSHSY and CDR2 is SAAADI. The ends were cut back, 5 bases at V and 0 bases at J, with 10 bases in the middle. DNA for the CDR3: TGCGCCAGCAGTAGCGCAGGCCTGAACACTGAAGCTTTCTTT. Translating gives CASSSAGLNTEAFF.

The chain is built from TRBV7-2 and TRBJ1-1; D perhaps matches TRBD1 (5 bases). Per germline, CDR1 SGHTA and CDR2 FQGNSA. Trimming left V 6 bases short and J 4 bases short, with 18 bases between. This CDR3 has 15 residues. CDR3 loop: CASSHGTSGTTEAFF. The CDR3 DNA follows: TGTGCCAGCAGTCATGGTACTTCAGGGACCACTGAAGCTTTCTTT.

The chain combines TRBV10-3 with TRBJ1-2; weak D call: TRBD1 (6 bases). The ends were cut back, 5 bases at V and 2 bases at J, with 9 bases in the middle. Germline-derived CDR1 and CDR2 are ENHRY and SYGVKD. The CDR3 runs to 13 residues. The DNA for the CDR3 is TGTGCCATCAGTTCTACAGGGAACTATGGCTACACCTTC. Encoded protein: CAISSTGNYGYTF.

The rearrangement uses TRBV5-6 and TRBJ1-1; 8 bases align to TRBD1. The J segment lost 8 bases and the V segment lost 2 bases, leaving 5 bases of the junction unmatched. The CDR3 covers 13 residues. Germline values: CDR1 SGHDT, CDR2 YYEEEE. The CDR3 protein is CASSFFDRGEAFF. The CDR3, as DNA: TGTGCCAGCAGCTTTTTCGACAGGGGAGAAGCTTTCTTT.

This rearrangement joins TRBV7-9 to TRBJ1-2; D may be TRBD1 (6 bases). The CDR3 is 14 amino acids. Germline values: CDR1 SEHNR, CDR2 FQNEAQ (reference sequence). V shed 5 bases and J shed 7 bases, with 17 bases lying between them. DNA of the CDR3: TGTGCCAGCAGCCCAAGGGCGCGGGGGCTTGGCTACACCTTC. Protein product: CASSPRARGLGYTF.

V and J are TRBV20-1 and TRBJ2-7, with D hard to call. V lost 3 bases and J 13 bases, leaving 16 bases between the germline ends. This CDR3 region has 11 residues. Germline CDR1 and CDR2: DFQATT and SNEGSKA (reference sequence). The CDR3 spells CSASSDYDLYF. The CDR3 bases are TGCAGTGCTAGCTCCGATTACGATCTCTACTTC.